Listed below are T cell receptor beta chains from one sample, sequenced in a study of OX40 agonist ivuxolimab in advanced cancers. The repertoire was sequenced with immunoSEQ multiplex PCR; TCRdb's copy has only in-frame clones and lacks some. In the table there are 78,000 or so clones, around nine tenths of which are singletons. The material sequenced was CD4+ or CD8+ T cells sorted from blood, taken in a trial of the OX40 agonist ivuxolimab. These receptors originate from an adult with an advanced solid tumor such as melanoma, head and neck, liver or kidney cancer. CDR3s include the opening cysteine and the closing phenylalanine or tryptophan. Each record gives: J gene, clone size, D gene, V gene, CDR3 DNA, CDR3 protein. The D gene is left open where the match is weak. A clone size is listed for some rows: how often the clone was seen (once, few, many), or a class if it is expanded.

>TRBJ2-2|once|NA|TRBV29-1
TGCAGCGTTGTGGGGGGTCGAGACACCGGGGAGCTGTTTTTT
CSVVGGRDTGELFF
>TRBJ1-5|NA|NA|TRBV28
TGTGCCAGCGGAGAGGTTGCAGGGGGCAATCAGCCCCAGCATTTT
CASGEVAGGNQPQHF
>TRBJ2-2|NA|TRBD1|TRBV7-9
TGTGCCAGCAGCCGATGGCTCGGACAGGGGGCGGCCGGGGAGCTGTTTTTT
CASSRWLGQGAAGELFF
>TRBJ1-5|NA|NA|TRBV4-3
TGCGCCAGCAGCCAAGAAGGAGGGGCGAGCAATCAGCCCCAGCATTTT
CASSQEGGASNQPQHF
>TRBJ2-7|NA|NA|TRBV5-6
TGTGCCAGCAGCCCACGCGATGGGAGAATTTGGGAGCAGTACTTC
CASSPRDGRIWEQYF
>TRBJ1-1|NA|NA|TRBV2
TGTGCCAGCAGTCTCGGGAGCCTCCCTTTGACTGAAGCTTTCTTT
CASSLGSLPLTEAFF
>TRBJ1-2|NA|NA|TRBV4-3
TGCGCCAGCAGCCAAGAGGCGGGCAGGGAGGACTATGGCTACACCTTC
CASSQEAGREDYGYTF
>TRBJ1-2|NA|NA|TRBV10-3
TGTGCCATCAGTGAGTCGGGCACAGGCTACACCTTC
CAISESGTGYTF
>TRBJ2-3|NA|NA|TRBV14
TGTGCCAGCAGCCAAGAACTCGGGGGACCTAGCACAGATACGCAGTATTTT
CASSQELGGPSTDTQYF
>TRBJ1-1|NA|NA|TRBV4-1
TGCGCCAGCAGCCAAGAGCTCAGGGGTACTGAAGCTTTCTTT
CASSQELRGTEAFF
>TRBJ2-1|NA|NA|TRBV5-1
TGCGCCAGCAGCTTGGATGCGGCCTCCTACAATGAGCAGTTCTTC
CASSLDAASYNEQFF
>TRBJ2-7|NA|TRBD2|TRBV6-1
TGTGCCAGCAGTGAGGAGGCGGGGGGGTCCTACGAGCAGTACTTC
CASSEEAGGSYEQYF
>TRBJ1-3|NA|NA|TRBV7-7
TGTGCCAAACTCCGGAACTCTGGAAACACCATATATTTT
CAKLRNSGNTIYF
>TRBJ2-2|NA|NA|TRBV19
TGTGCCAGTAGCCAAGCTCAGGGCCCGAACACCGGGGAGCTGTTTTTT
CASSQAQGPNTGELFF
>TRBJ1-1|NA|NA|TRBV6-5
TGTGCCAGCAGTTACTCGTCCAGGCCGAACACTGAAGCTTTCTTT
CASSYSSRPNTEAFF
>TRBJ2-5|NA|NA|TRBV6-6
TGTGCCACCACGGGGCCGAAAGAGACCCAGTACTTC
CATTGPKETQYF
>TRBJ2-7|NA|NA|TRBV4-1
TGCGCCAGCAGCCGCCTACCCTCCTACGAGCAGTACTTC
CASSRLPSYEQYF
>TRBJ1-6|NA|NA|TRBV5-4
TGTGCCAGCAGCTTACCAGATTCACCCCTCCACTTT
CASSLPDSPLHF
>TRBJ2-7|NA|NA|TRBV30
TGTGCCTGGAGGTCAGGCAACTCCTACGAGCAGTACTTC
CAWRSGNSYEQYF
>TRBJ1-2|NA|NA|TRBV27
TGTGCCAGCAGTTCACGCGCCGAGCCTGGACCCCGAGGCTACACCTTC
CASSSRAEPGPRGYTF
>TRBJ1-3|NA|NA|TRBV19
TGTGCCAGTACCGCGACCGTCAGCTCTGGAAACACCATATATTTT
CASTATVSSGNTIYF
>TRBJ2-2|NA|NA|TRBV5-1
TGCGCCAGCAGCTTAGCCACGCCGAACACCGGGGAGCTGTTTTTT
CASSLATPNTGELFF
>TRBJ1-3|NA|TRBD1|TRBV5-1
TGCGCCAGCAGAGGACAGGGGGCTGGAAACACCATATATTTT
CASRGQGAGNTIYF
>TRBJ1-1|NA|NA|TRBV5-1
TGCGCCAGCAGCTTGGATGCGGGGGGGACTGAAGCTTTCTTT
CASSLDAGGTEAFF
>TRBJ2-7|NA|NA|TRBV7-9
TGTGCCAGCAGTCAGAGATGGGGATTCTACGAGCAGTACTTC
CASSQRWGFYEQYF
>TRBJ2-7|NA|TRBD2|TRBV29-1
TGCAGCGTTGCCACTAGCGGCAGTACCTACGAGCAGTACTTC
CSVATSGSTYEQYF